The rows below give T cell receptor beta chains drawn from one sample of a study of T cell responses to AZD1222 COVID-19 vaccine. Profiling relied on immunoSEQ multiplex PCR, and the TCRdb table lists in-frame clones only, not all of them. The sample consists of 150,000 or so clones, 88% of them appearing once. The input for sequencing was peripheral blood, taken on day 0 of AZD1222 vaccination. Receptors were obtained from an adult in good health. The CDR3 runs from the conserved cysteine through the conserved F or W. D genes are given only for firm matches. Some rows have no size entry. The others give once, few or many, or a class for an expanded clone.

j_gene: TRBJ1-5
d_gene: NA
v_gene: TRBV19
len: 13
abundance: NA
CDR3aa: CASSRLARQPQHF
CDR3nt: TGTGCCAGTAGCCGGTTGGCCAGGCAGCCCCAGCATTTT

j_gene: TRBJ2-3
d_gene: NA
v_gene: TRBV7-3
len: 15
abundance: NA
CDR3aa: CASSFRGEKTDTQYF
CDR3nt: TGTGCCAGCAGCTTTAGAGGGGAAAAAACAGATACGCAGTATTTT

j_gene: TRBJ1-3
d_gene: NA
v_gene: TRBV9
len: 15
abundance: NA
CDR3aa: CASSGVSGAANTIYF
CDR3nt: TGTGCCAGCAGCGGAGTATCGGGGGCTGCGAACACCATATATTTT

j_gene: TRBJ2-7
d_gene: TRBD1
v_gene: TRBV3-1/TRBV3-2
len: 15
abundance: NA
CDR3aa: CASSQGGQGRYEQYF
CDR3nt: TGTGCCAGCAGCCAAGGGGGACAGGGCCGGTACGAGCAGTACTTC

j_gene: TRBJ2-3
d_gene: TRBD2
v_gene: TRBV5-1
len: 16
abundance: NA
CDR3aa: CASSLASGASTDTQYF
CDR3nt: TGCGCCAGCAGCTTGGCTAGCGGGGCCAGCACAGATACGCAGTATTTT

j_gene: TRBJ2-2
d_gene: NA
v_gene: TRBV2
len: 14
abundance: NA
CDR3aa: CASSDKGNTGELFF
CDR3nt: TGTGCCAGCAGTGACAAGGGAAACACCGGGGAGCTGTTTTTT

j_gene: TRBJ1-3
d_gene: TRBD1
v_gene: TRBV7-2
len: 18
abundance: few
CDR3aa: CASSLYIQGANNGNTIYF
CDR3nt: TGTGCCAGCAGCTTATACATCCAGGGGGCGAATAATGGAAACACCATATATTTT

j_gene: TRBJ1-1
d_gene: NA
v_gene: TRBV5-1
len: 17
abundance: NA
CDR3aa: CASSFGVPGTLGPEAFF
CDR3nt: TGCGCCAGCAGCTTCGGGGTCCCCGGGACCCTAGGCCCTGAAGCTTTCTTT

j_gene: TRBJ2-1
d_gene: TRBD2
v_gene: TRBV4-3
len: 17
abundance: once
CDR3aa: CASSQALAGGPYNEQFF
CDR3nt: TGCGCCAGCAGCCAAGCTCTAGCGGGGGGGCCCTACAATGAGCAGTTCTTC

j_gene: TRBJ1-5
d_gene: NA
v_gene: TRBV10-3
len: 14
abundance: NA
CDR3aa: CAISADGGNQPQHF
CDR3nt: TGTGCCATCAGTGCGGATGGGGGTAATCAGCCCCAGCATTTT

j_gene: TRBJ1-5
d_gene: TRBD1
v_gene: TRBV4-2
len: 18
abundance: NA
CDR3aa: CASSRNIRDRGRAQPQHF
CDR3nt: TGTGCCAGCAGCCGAAACATCCGGGACAGGGGGCGGGCTCAGCCCCAGCATTTT

j_gene: TRBJ1-4
d_gene: NA
v_gene: TRBV12-5
len: 14
abundance: NA
CDR3aa: CASGNGQTNEKLFF
CDR3nt: TGTGCTAGTGGTAACGGACAGACGAATGAAAAACTGTTTTTT

j_gene: TRBJ1-6
d_gene: NA
v_gene: TRBV30
len: 16
abundance: NA
CDR3aa: CAWSVRSGSYNSPLHF
CDR3nt: TGTGCCTGGAGTGTACGGTCAGGGTCCTATAATTCACCCCTCCACTTT

j_gene: TRBJ1-1
d_gene: NA
v_gene: TRBV28
len: 13
abundance: once
CDR3aa: CASGVGLNTEAFF
CDR3nt: TGTGCCAGCGGGGTTGGGTTGAACACTGAAGCTTTCTTT

j_gene: TRBJ1-4
d_gene: TRBD1
v_gene: TRBV4-2
len: 19
abundance: few
CDR3aa: CASSQEKIGTAGPNEKLFF
CDR3nt: TGTGCCAGCAGCCAAGAGAAGATAGGGACAGCGGGCCCTAATGAAAAACTGTTTTTT

j_gene: TRBJ2-7
d_gene: TRBD1
v_gene: TRBV14
len: 13
abundance: NA
CDR3aa: CASGTGGSYEQYF
CDR3nt: TGTGCCAGCGGGACAGGGGGCTCCTACGAGCAGTACTTC

j_gene: TRBJ1-4
d_gene: TRBD1
v_gene: TRBV24-1
len: 14
abundance: NA
CDR3aa: CATSVGQGSEKLFF
CDR3nt: TGTGCCACCAGTGTCGGACAGGGGAGTGAAAAACTGTTTTTT

j_gene: TRBJ2-3
d_gene: TRBD2
v_gene: TRBV14
len: 16
abundance: NA
CDR3aa: CASSQELAGGPDTQYF
CDR3nt: TGTGCCAGCAGCCAAGAACTAGCGGGGGGGCCAGATACGCAGTATTTT

j_gene: TRBJ1-1
d_gene: TRBD1
v_gene: TRBV6-4
len: 14
abundance: NA
CDR3aa: CASKAGGANTEAFF
CDR3nt: TGTGCCAGCAAAGCAGGGGGCGCGAACACTGAAGCTTTCTTT

j_gene: TRBJ1-1
d_gene: NA
v_gene: TRBV5-6
len: 13
abundance: few
CDR3aa: CASTLAGVVGAFF
CDR3nt: TGTGCCAGCACCCTGGCAGGGGTAGTAGGGGCTTTCTTT

j_gene: TRBJ2-1
d_gene: TRBD2
v_gene: TRBV4-3
len: 17
abundance: NA
CDR3aa: CASSPGGTSGGWGEQFF
CDR3nt: TGCGCCAGCAGCCCTGGGGGGACTAGCGGGGGCTGGGGTGAGCAGTTCTTC

j_gene: TRBJ1-5
d_gene: TRBD1
v_gene: TRBV30
len: 13
abundance: NA
CDR3aa: CAWSDRGYQPQHF
CDR3nt: TGTGCCTGGTCGGACAGGGGATATCAGCCCCAGCATTTT

j_gene: TRBJ1-1
d_gene: NA
v_gene: TRBV12-3/TRBV12-4
len: 13
abundance: NA
CDR3aa: CASSSYQGTEAFF
CDR3nt: TGTGCCAGCAGCTCATATCAGGGCACTGAAGCTTTCTTT

j_gene: TRBJ1-2
d_gene: TRBD1
v_gene: TRBV5-6
len: 16
abundance: once
CDR3aa: CASSSTTGGFNYGYTF
CDR3nt: TGTGCCAGCAGCTCAACGACAGGGGGCTTTAACTATGGCTACACCTTC

j_gene: TRBJ2-3
d_gene: NA
v_gene: TRBV9
len: 14
abundance: NA
CDR3aa: CASSVAASTDTQYF
CDR3nt: TGTGCCAGCAGCGTAGCTGCAAGCACAGATACGCAGTATTTT

j_gene: TRBJ1-5
d_gene: NA
v_gene: TRBV7-2
len: 17
abundance: NA
CDR3aa: CASSLPGRGRSNQPQHF
CDR3nt: TGTGCCAGCAGCCTACCCGGGCGGGGTCGTAGCAATCAGCCCCAGCATTTT

j_gene: TRBJ1-4
d_gene: NA
v_gene: TRBV29-1
len: 14
abundance: few
CDR3aa: CSVEDQGRNEKLFF
CDR3nt: TGCAGCGTTGAAGATCAGGGACGGAATGAAAAACTGTTTTTT

j_gene: TRBJ1-6
d_gene: TRBD1
v_gene: TRBV3-1/TRBV3-2
len: 18
abundance: NA
CDR3aa: CASSQDSGTGNYNSPLHF
CDR3nt: TGTGCCAGCAGCCAAGATTCCGGGACAGGCAACTATAATTCACCCCTCCACTTT

j_gene: TRBJ1-1
d_gene: NA
v_gene: TRBV2
len: 13
abundance: NA
CDR3aa: CASSAGRNTEAFF
CDR3nt: TGTGCCAGCAGTGCGGGCAGGAACACTGAAGCTTTCTTT

j_gene: TRBJ1-2
d_gene: NA
v_gene: TRBV24-1
len: 14
abundance: NA
CDR3aa: CATGGDTLNYGYTF
CDR3nt: TGTGCCACGGGAGGAGACACGCTTAACTATGGCTACACCTTC

j_gene: TRBJ2-7
d_gene: TRBD2
v_gene: TRBV7-3
len: 13
abundance: NA
CDR3aa: CASSLRRGDEQYF
CDR3nt: TGTGCCAGCAGCTTAAGGCGGGGGGACGAGCAGTACTTC

j_gene: TRBJ2-2
d_gene: TRBD1
v_gene: TRBV6-5
len: 15
abundance: once
CDR3aa: CASSYSGQITGELFF
CDR3nt: TGTGCCAGCAGTTACTCGGGACAGATCACCGGGGAGCTGTTTTTT

j_gene: TRBJ1-6
d_gene: NA
v_gene: TRBV27
len: 14
abundance: NA
CDR3aa: CASSPGLYNSPLHF
CDR3nt: TGTGCCAGCAGCCCGGGTCTTTATAATTCACCCCTCCACTTT

j_gene: TRBJ1-3
d_gene: NA
v_gene: TRBV9
len: 14
abundance: NA
CDR3aa: CASSPTSLGNTIYF
CDR3nt: TGTGCCAGCAGCCCAACGTCACTTGGAAACACCATATATTTT

j_gene: TRBJ2-1
d_gene: NA
v_gene: TRBV5-4
len: 15
abundance: NA
CDR3aa: CASTHTGRGNNEQFF
CDR3nt: TGTGCCAGCACCCACACCGGACGGGGGAACAATGAGCAGTTCTTC

j_gene: TRBJ2-7
d_gene: TRBD2
v_gene: TRBV6-5
len: 16
abundance: few
CDR3aa: CASSYSSLAGGNEQYF
CDR3nt: TGTGCCAGCAGTTACTCGAGCCTAGCGGGGGGGAACGAGCAGTACTTC

j_gene: TRBJ2-1
d_gene: NA
v_gene: TRBV7-7
len: 14
abundance: NA
CDR3aa: CASSQGGTHNEQFF
CDR3nt: TGTGCCAGCAGCCAGGGGGGCACTCACAATGAGCAGTTCTTC

j_gene: TRBJ1-5
d_gene: NA
v_gene: TRBV6-5
len: 13
abundance: NA
CDR3aa: CASRRGFGQPQHF
CDR3nt: TGTGCCAGCAGACGCGGATTCGGTCAGCCCCAGCATTTT

j_gene: TRBJ2-1
d_gene: NA
v_gene: TRBV15
len: 14
abundance: NA
CDR3aa: CATSRDGSWNEQFF
CDR3nt: TGTGCCACCAGCAGAGATGGGTCTTGGAATGAGCAGTTCTTC

j_gene: TRBJ1-2
d_gene: NA
v_gene: TRBV11-2
len: 15
abundance: NA
CDR3aa: CASSLAEGGAGGYTF
CDR3nt: TGTGCCAGCAGCTTAGCGGAAGGAGGGGCAGGTGGCTACACCTTC

j_gene: TRBJ1-4
d_gene: NA
v_gene: TRBV19
len: 15
abundance: NA
CDR3aa: CASSIRSSTNEKLFF
CDR3nt: TGTGCCAGTAGTATTCGGTCATCAACTAATGAAAAACTGTTTTTT

j_gene: TRBJ1-5
d_gene: NA
v_gene: TRBV28
len: 15
abundance: NA
CDR3aa: CASSPGGPSNQPQHF
CDR3nt: TGTGCCAGCAGTCCGGGGGGCCCTAGCAATCAGCCCCAGCATTTT

j_gene: TRBJ1-1
d_gene: NA
v_gene: TRBV12-3/TRBV12-4
len: 13
abundance: NA
CDR3aa: CASSPPYGGEAFF
CDR3nt: TGTGCCAGCAGTCCCCCCTATGGCGGTGAAGCTTTCTTT

j_gene: TRBJ1-2
d_gene: NA
v_gene: TRBV4-1
len: 12
abundance: NA
CDR3aa: CASSGESYGYTF
CDR3nt: TGCGCCAGTAGTGGGGAGAGCTATGGCTACACCTTC

j_gene: TRBJ1-1
d_gene: NA
v_gene: TRBV29-1
len: 13
abundance: NA
CDR3aa: CSVRPPGVTEAFF
CDR3nt: TGCAGCGTTCGTCCCCCAGGGGTAACTGAAGCTTTCTTT

j_gene: TRBJ1-1
d_gene: NA
v_gene: TRBV7-3
len: 14
abundance: NA
CDR3aa: CASSSPPSITEAFF
CDR3nt: TGTGCCAGCAGCTCCCCCCCTAGTATCACTGAAGCTTTCTTT

j_gene: TRBJ1-2
d_gene: NA
v_gene: TRBV12-3/TRBV12-4
len: 13
abundance: NA
CDR3aa: CASMGGTNYGYTF
CDR3nt: TGTGCCAGCATGGGCGGGACAAACTATGGCTACACCTTC

j_gene: TRBJ2-7
d_gene: TRBD2
v_gene: TRBV6-5
len: 13
abundance: NA
CDR3aa: CASSFGGAYEQYF
CDR3nt: TGTGCCAGCAGTTTCGGGGGGGCCTACGAGCAGTACTTC

j_gene: TRBJ2-3
d_gene: NA
v_gene: TRBV18
len: 12
abundance: once
CDR3aa: CASSARTDTQYF
CDR3nt: TGTGCCAGCTCAGCCCGAACAGATACGCAGTATTTT

j_gene: TRBJ1-1
d_gene: TRBD1
v_gene: TRBV18
len: 15
abundance: NA
CDR3aa: CASSQGQGAETEAFF
CDR3nt: TGTGCCAGCTCACAAGGGCAGGGGGCAGAAACTGAAGCTTTCTTT

j_gene: TRBJ1-2
d_gene: NA
v_gene: TRBV9
len: 15
abundance: NA
CDR3aa: CASSVATGPNYGYTF
CDR3nt: TGTGCCAGCAGCGTAGCTACAGGCCCGAACTATGGCTACACCTTC

j_gene: TRBJ1-1
d_gene: NA
v_gene: TRBV7-2
len: 12
abundance: NA
CDR3aa: CASSPSFTEAFF
CDR3nt: TGTGCCAGCAGCCCCAGCTTCACTGAAGCTTTCTTT

j_gene: TRBJ2-1
d_gene: NA
v_gene: TRBV4-2
len: 12
abundance: NA
CDR3aa: CASSPEANEQFF
CDR3nt: TGTGCCAGCAGCCCCGAAGCGAATGAGCAGTTCTTC

j_gene: TRBJ1-2
d_gene: NA
v_gene: TRBV6-5
len: 14
abundance: NA
CDR3aa: CASSYDSLGYGYTF
CDR3nt: TGTGCCAGCAGTTATGACAGTCTGGGGTATGGCTACACCTTC

j_gene: TRBJ1-2
d_gene: NA
v_gene: TRBV28
len: 10
abundance: NA
CDR3aa: CASRLYGYTF
CDR3nt: TGTGCCAGCAGGCTTTATGGCTACACCTTC